Below are 9 T cell receptor beta chains sequenced from a single sample in a study of T cell responses to AZD1222 COVID-19 vaccine. Sequencing used immunoSEQ multiplex PCR; TCRdb keeps in-frame clones, though not all of them. The profile shows approximately 140,000 clones, roughly nine tenths of them singletons. This sample comprised peripheral blood, obtained on day 0 of AZD1222 vaccination. The source of these receptors is an adult in good health.

The DNA of the CDR3 is TGTGCCAGTAGTAGGGGGACAGGACCTTATAGCAATCAGCCCCAGCATTTT. It yields the protein CASSRGTGPYSNQPQHF. V gene TRBV19 combines with J gene TRBJ1-5; TRBD1 aligns across 8 bases. This CDR3 is 17 amino acids long. Germline assignment: CDR1 LNHDA and CDR2 SQIVND (reference sequence). J lost 0 bases, V lost 4 bases, and 8 bases had no gene match.

This clone has more than one count but fewer than ten. The gene calls are TRBV19 and TRBJ1-2, with 11 nucleotides matching TRBD1. J gave up 8 bases and V 3 bases, and 11 bases lay outside the gene matches. CDR3 length: 16 amino acids. CDR1 is LNHDA and CDR2 is SQIVND in the germline V gene (reference sequence). CDR3 sequence reads: CASSILRDRGYRGYTF. For the CDR3, the DNA is TGTGCCAGTAGTATCCTACGGGACAGGGGGTATAGGGGCTACACCTTC.

This chain joins TRBV9 and TRBJ2-3; 10 bases fit TRBD2. From germline, CDR1 is SGDLS and CDR2 YYNGEE. V lost 5 bases to trimming and J lost 5 bases; unmatched junction nucleotides: 11. This CDR3 has 16 residues. This chain's CDR3 is CASSELLAGYLDTQYF. CDR3 bases: TGTGCCAGCAGTGAATTACTAGCGGGATATCTAGATACGCAGTATTTT.

The chain uses TRBV6-5 and TRBJ2-2; weak D call: TRBD2 (5 bases). V was clipped by 3 bases and J by 4 bases, with 6 bases between them. There are 13 residues in the CDR3. Germline V gene data show CDR1 as MNHEY and CDR2 as SVGAGI. The CDR3 protein is CASSYRGTGELFF. The CDR3 nucleotides read TGTGCCAGCAGTTATCGGGGCACCGGGGAGCTGTTTTTT.

The chain couples TRBV3-1 (or the pseudogene TRBV3-2) to TRBJ1-6; D is unresolved. The V and J ends lost 6 bases and 8 bases respectively, with 17 bases between them. This CDR3 spans 15 amino acids. From germline, CDR1 is LGHDT and CDR2 YNNKEL (reference sequence). The CDR3 DNA follows: TGTGCCAGCAGACAAACTCCGGGCGCCTATTCACCCCTCCACTTT. Amino acids: CASRQTPGAYSPLHF.

The V gene is TRBV29-1, the J gene TRBJ1-1, with unresolved D. Trimming took off 5 bases at V and 1 base at J, with 14 bases between the two ends. The germline CDR1 and CDR2 sequences are SQVTM and ANQGSEA. The CDR3 runs to 14 residues. The CDR3 coding sequence is TGCAGCGTTAGATTGGCGCAGAAGAACACTGAAGCTTTCTTT. Encoded protein: CSVRLAQKNTEAFF.

The V call is TRBV24-1, the J call TRBJ2-7; D perhaps matches TRBD2 (5 bases). V lost 4 bases and J 0 bases, leaving 12 bases between the germline ends. This CDR3 is 15 amino acids long. Germline-derived CDR1 and CDR2 are KGHDR and SFDVKD. The CDR3 region has the DNA TGTGCCACCAGTGACCCGTCGGGGAACTCCTACGAGCAGTACTTC. This gives the protein CATSDPSGNSYEQYF.

The rearrangement links TRBV12-3 or TRBV12-4 to TRBJ2-5; D is possibly TRBD1 (6 bases). With 3 bases removed from V and 4 bases from J, the gap between germline ends came to 9 bases. The CDR3 totals 13 residues. In nucleotides, the CDR3 is TGTGCCAGCAGTTTCAGGGGTGGAGAGACCCAGTACTTC. Protein product: CASSFRGGETQYF.

The chain couples TRBV19 to TRBJ1-2; 8 nucleotides align to TRBD1. The CDR3 totals 13 residues. The V and J ends lost 5 bases and 8 bases, in that order; junction bases with no gene match: 7. The germline CDR1 and CDR2 sequences are LNHDA and SQIVND (reference sequence). The CDR3 here is CASSPGGTRGYTF. The CDR3 coding sequence is TGTGCCAGTAGTCCAGGGGGCACAAGGGGCTACACCTTC.